The T cell receptor beta chain under discussion was sequenced for a study of T-cell memory formation after mild COVID-19. CDR3 length: 15 residues. Germline CDR1 and CDR2: KGHDR and SFDVKD. V lost 4 bases to trimming and J lost 0 bases, with 8 bases between them. TCRdb itself ran the 5' RACE reads through MiXCR, one entry per CDR3 protein. The repertoire holds fewer than 600,000 distinct CDR3 sequences, roughly 20% seen once, with approximately 8.4% in the top ten. The chain uses TRBV24-1 and TRBJ1-4; D uncertain. The sample taken for sequencing was PBMCs or a T cell subset sorted from them (not recorded which). The TCR originated in an adult woman who had mild COVID-19 (a few samples of this study predate the infection). Cell type and time point are not known. CDR3 region: CATSDSTATNEKLFF. The CDR3 bases are TGTGCCACCAGTGACTCGACGGCAACTAATGAAAAACTGTTTTTT.